The entry below describes one TCR beta chain. The target antigen is unknown. This sample is part of a study of OX40 agonist ivuxolimab in advanced cancers. The study, taken as a whole, reports: Average numbers of expanded clones were greater in CD8+ T cells than in CD4+.

The protocol was immunoSEQ multiplex PCR, while the TCRdb copy is restricted to in-frame clones and leaves out a portion. There are 35,000 to 40,000 clones in the sample; around 82% occur only once, and about 7.6% lies in the top ten. The clonotype comes from an adult with an advanced solid tumor such as melanoma, head and neck, liver or kidney cancer. The specimen was CD4+ or CD8+ T cells sorted from blood, collected in a trial of the OX40 agonist ivuxolimab.

The chain's CDR3 is CASSIMGARNEQFF. The CDR3 DNA reads as TGTGCCAGTAGTATAATGGGCGCGAGGAATGAGCAGTTCTTC. The chain couples TRBV19 to TRBJ2-1; D is uncertain. Germline V gene data show CDR1 as LNHDA and CDR2 as SQIVND (reference sequence). This CDR3 region has 14 residues. The germline V and J ends were trimmed by 2 bases and 7 bases, with 12 bases remaining between them.